This TCR beta chain is from a study of blood T cell repertoires in COVID-19. TCRdb keeps only in-frame clones here, not all; method: immunoSEQ multiplex PCR. In the table there are 150,000 to 200,000 clones, 80% to 85% of which are singletons. The germline gives CDR1 MDHEN, CDR2 SYDVKM. V lost 7 bases to trimming and J lost 2 bases; unmatched junction nucleotides: 4. The CDR3 is made up of 15 amino acids. This chain links TRBV28 with TRBJ2-2; 10 nucleotides match TRBD2. This clonotype originated in a woman in her 70s with COVID-19, enrolled during active disease. Sequenced material: peripheral blood. For the CDR3, the DNA is TGTGCCAGCAAAGCGGGAGGGCCAAACACCGGGGAGCTGTTTTTT. Protein sequence: CASKAGGPNTGELFF.